The present entry profiles one T cell receptor beta chain with its context. In the authors' methods: Reference gene primers were amplified, and this amplification served to estimate nucleated cell counts. Only in-frame clones appear in the TCRdb table, and some are missing; sequencing was by immunoSEQ multiplex PCR. V, J and clone size are taken as reported in that table, and D and trimming were inferred from the DNA itself. In the table there are over 100,000 clones, around nine tenths of which are singletons. The sample belongs to a study of blood T cell repertoires in COVID-19. Looking at the study overall: Material from acute and convalescent COVID-19 was sourced from the United States, Italy and Spain. PBMCs, B-cell-depleted T cells, or T cells were the source of the cDNA or gDNA that made up the material.

This receptor was identified in a man between 45 and 60 years old with active or convalescent COVID-19. The source material was peripheral blood.

CDR3 residues: CASSYRSGNTIYF. CDR3 DNA sequence: TGTGCCAGCAGCTACAGGTCTGGAAACACCATATATTTT. The rearrangement joins TRBV7-9 to TRBJ1-3; a weak D match, TRBD1 (5 bases). The CDR3 runs 13 residues. The germline CDR1 and CDR2 sequences are SEHNR and FQNEAQ (reference sequence). Trimming stripped 4 bases from V and 1 base from J, with 5 bases between. Looking up the rest from reference TRBV7-9 and TRBJ1-3 gives the full variable domain: DTGVSQNPRHKITKRGQNVTFRCDPISEHNRLYWYRQTLGQGPEFLTYFQNEAQLEKSRLLSDRFSAERPKGSFSTLEIQRTEQGDSAMYLCASSYRSGNTIYFGEGSWLTVV.